The 23 T cell receptor beta chains presented below share a single source sample, sequenced in a study of cytomegalovirus exposure and HLA in healthy donors. The PCR made use of 60 Vbeta and 13 Jbeta primers. Using immunoSEQ multiplex PCR, the repertoire was profiled, and TCRdb retains in-frame clones only, with some absent. The sample has roughly 110,000 clones, approximately 76% seen once. The sample taken for sequencing was PBMCs. The receptor source for this set is a man aged 18 to 30 in good health and CMV-seronegative.

The chain joins TRBV6-1 to TRBJ1-3; D is perhaps TRBD1 (6 bases). This CDR3 is 15 amino acids long. V lost 0 bases, J lost 4 bases, and 10 bases lay in between. The germline CDR1 and CDR2 sequences are MNHNS and SASEGT. CDR3 in DNA: TGTGCCAGCAGTGAAGCAGGAACAGGGGGAAACACCATATATTTT. It specifies CASSEAGTGGNTIYF.

The genes are TRBV7-2 and TRBJ1-5; D perhaps matches TRBD1 (6 bases). Germline V CDR1 and CDR2: SGHTA, FQGNSA. V was shortened by 5 bases and J by 4 bases, with 15 bases between the two germline ends. The CDR3 consists of 15 residues. The CDR3 sequence is CASSRATGLNQPQHF. CDR3 nucleotide sequence: TGTGCCAGCAGCCGAGCGACAGGCCTTAATCAGCCCCAGCATTTT. The complete variable domain, with remaining parts taken from reference TRBV7-2 and TRBJ1-5, reads GAGVSQSPSNKVTEKGKDVELRCDPISGHTALYWYRQSLGQGLEFLIYFQGNSAPDKSGLPSDRFSAERTGGSVSTLTIQRTQQEDSAVYLCASSRATGLNQPQHFGDGTRLSIL.

In DNA, the CDR3 is TGTGCCAGCAGCGTGGACAGGTTGAACCACGAGCAGTACTTC. Translated: CASSVDRLNHEQYF. V is TRBV5-4 and J is TRBJ2-7; 7 bases agree with TRBD1. Germline CDR1 reads SGHNT; CDR2 reads YYREEE (reference sequence). V was pared by 4 bases and J by 5 bases, with 9 bases of the junction left unmatched. There are 14 residues in the CDR3.

The gene calls are TRBV11-2 and TRBJ2-7; 7 bases are a match to TRBD1. The CDR3 consists of 15 residues. The germline gives CDR1 SGHAT, CDR2 FQNNGV. The trim removed 3 bases at V and 7 bases at J, leaving 12 bases unmatched. The CDR3 sequence: CASSLTGTALWEQYF. The CDR3 region has the DNA TGTGCCAGCAGCTTGACCGGGACAGCCCTTTGGGAGCAGTACTTC.

This chain joins TRBV15 and TRBJ2-3; 10 bases fit TRBD1. CDR3 length: 17 amino acids. Looked up from germline, CDR1 is LNHNV and CDR2 is YYDKDF (reference sequence). Unmatched junction bases numbered 8, after V lost 2 bases and J lost 3 bases. The CDR3 here is CATSRPDRGRRTDTQYF. The CDR3, as DNA: TGTGCCACCAGCAGACCAGACAGGGGGCGCCGGACAGATACGCAGTATTTT. Complete variable domain (other parts from reference TRBV15 and TRBJ2-3): DAMVIQNPRYQVTQFGKPVTLSCSQTLNHNVMYWYQQKSSQAPKLLFHYYDKDFNNEADTPDNFQSRRPNTSFCFLDIRSPGLGDTAMYLCATSRPDRGRRTDTQYFGPGTRLTVL.

The rearrangement joins TRBV9 to TRBJ1-6; TRBD1 aligns across 11 bases. With 0 bases clipped from V and 11 bases from J, the junction kept 4 bases outside the gene matches. CDR1 SGDLS and CDR2 YYNGEE come from the germline V gene. The CDR3 spans 15 residues. The DNA of the CDR3 is TGTGCCAGCAGCGTAGAGGGGACAGGGGGACCACCCCTCCACTTT. Its translation is CASSVEGTGGPPLHF.

The rearrangement uses TRBV7-8 and TRBJ1-1; D perhaps matches TRBD1 (6 bases). V was pared by 0 bases and J by 4 bases, with 12 bases between. This CDR3 is 15 amino acids long. Germline V gives CDR1 SGHVS, CDR2 FQNEAQ. The CDR3 protein is CASSLAGGPITEAFF. CDR3 nucleotides: TGTGCCAGCAGCTTAGCGGGGGGGCCGATCACTGAAGCTTTCTTT.

This chain uses TRBV18 with TRBJ2-3; 8 bases line up with TRBD2. CDR3 length: 17 amino acids. Germline assignment: CDR1 KGHSH and CDR2 LQKENI. V shed 2 bases and J 2 bases; nucleotides not matched to a gene: 9. The CDR3: CASSPSREAGVTDTQYF. DNA of the CDR3: TGTGCCAGCTCACCAAGTCGAGAAGCGGGGGTCACAGATACGCAGTATTTT.

The V and J genes are TRBV5-6 and TRBJ1-6; the D is unclear. The CDR3 loop spans 17 amino acids. Germline CDR1 reads SGHDT; CDR2 reads YYEEEE. V lost 0 bases, J lost 7 bases, and 17 bases lay in between. The CDR3 region has the DNA TGTGCCAGCAGCTTGGCTGTGTCTGTCAGGCTAAATTCACCCCTCCACTTT. The encoded protein is CASSLAVSVRLNSPLHF.

V usage is TRBV7-9 and J usage is TRBJ2-1, with D perhaps matching TRBD2 (7 bases). Germline CDR1 reads SEHNR; CDR2 reads FQNEAQ (reference sequence). V lost 5 bases to trimming and J lost 6 bases, with 17 bases between them. The CDR3 spans 15 residues. The CDR3 here is CASSLWAGAVNEQFF. The CDR3 nucleotides read TGTGCCAGCAGCCTTTGGGCGGGGGCGGTCAATGAGCAGTTCTTC.

V usage is TRBV25-1 and J usage is TRBJ2-2; a possible D gene is TRBD1 (6 bases). The V end lost 4 bases, the J end lost 5 bases, and 14 bases lay between the germline ends. CDR3 length: 15 residues. Per germline, CDR1 MGHDK and CDR2 SYGVNS. The CDR3 is CASSVGAEGTGELFF. The CDR3 coding sequence is TGTGCCAGCAGTGTGGGGGCAGAGGGGACCGGGGAGCTGTTTTTT.

The chain combines TRBV5-1 with TRBJ1-1; D call uncertain. Looked up from germline, CDR1 is SGHRS and CDR2 is YFSETQ. This CDR3 has 15 residues. V lost 1 base, J lost 1 base, and 11 bases lay in between. CDR3: CASSLYSSANTEAFF. The DNA of the CDR3 is TGCGCCAGCAGCTTGTACTCCAGCGCGAACACTGAAGCTTTCTTT.

The chain has TRBV7-7 and TRBJ2-2; TRBD1 is a possible D gene (6 bases). The V and J ends lost 5 bases and 6 bases respectively, with 7 bases between them. The CDR3 consists of 12 residues. CDR1 SSHAT and CDR2 FNYEAQ come from the germline V gene (reference sequence). The CDR3 loop reads CASSTGPGELFF. CDR3 DNA: TGTGCCAGCAGCACAGGGCCCGGGGAGCTGTTTTTT.

The J gene is TRBJ2-5, the V gene TRBV2; D possibly corresponds to TRBD1 (7 bases). CDR1 SNHLY and CDR2 FYNNEI come from the germline V gene. The CDR3 consists of 14 residues. With 2 bases removed from V and 5 bases from J, the gap between germline ends came to 12 bases. This CDR3 reads CASSESQGRETQYF. The DNA for the CDR3 is TGTGCCAGCAGTGAATCACAGGGGAGGGAGACCCAGTACTTC.

This clone showed up just once. The J gene is TRBJ2-1, the V gene TRBV5-8; D possibly corresponds to TRBD1 (6 bases). This CDR3 spans 16 amino acids. Germline CDR1 and CDR2: SGHTS and YDEGEE. The V end lost 4 bases, the J end lost 6 bases, and 20 bases lay between the germline ends. Written as DNA, the CDR3 is TGTGCCAGCAGCGAACACAGGGTAGCGCGCGCCAATGAGCAGTTCTTC. It specifies CASSEHRVARANEQFF.

The rearrangement joins TRBV11-3 to TRBJ1-5, with D maybe TRBD1 (6 bases). The germline V and J ends were trimmed by 2 bases and 4 bases, with 24 bases remaining between them. This CDR3 contains 19 residues. Germline lookup yields CDR1 SGHNT and CDR2 YENEEA. CDR3 sequence: CASSLIPEIPRTGNQPQHF. In DNA form, the CDR3 reads TGTGCCAGCAGCTTAATCCCGGAGATCCCAAGAACAGGGAATCAGCCCCAGCATTTT.

This chain connects TRBV18 to TRBJ1-2; 10 bases are a match to TRBD1. CDR3 length: 16 amino acids. V was clipped by 3 bases and J by 2 bases; unmatched bases: 6. Germline CDR1 KGHSH, CDR2 LQKENI. The CDR3 here is CASSPTGGRGNYGYTF. DNA for the CDR3: TGTGCCAGCTCACCGACAGGGGGCCGGGGGAACTATGGCTACACCTTC.

The rearrangement uses TRBV29-1 and TRBJ2-2, with 7 bases fitting TRBD2. This CDR3 has 14 amino acids. Germline trimming cut 1 base from V and 4 bases from J; bases unmatched to any gene: 3. CDR1 SQVTM and CDR2 ANQGSEA come from the germline V gene. This CDR3 reads CSVEGRGFTGELFF. The DNA for the CDR3 is TGCAGCGTTGAAGGGCGGGGGTTCACCGGGGAGCTGTTTTTT.

This rearrangement joins TRBV5-1 to TRBJ1-2; D uncertain. Germline loops: CDR1 SGHRS, CDR2 YFSETQ. The V and J ends lost 2 bases and 7 bases respectively, with 21 bases between them. CDR3 length equals 16 residues. CDR3 coding DNA: TGCGCCAGCAGCTTTAACAGTGAGGGTTTCGGGAGTGGCTACACCTTC. Protein product: CASSFNSEGFGSGYTF.

The chain joins TRBV4-2 to TRBJ1-6; 7 bases agree with TRBD1. CDR3 length: 17 amino acids. Germline V gene sequence: CDR1 LGHNA, CDR2 YNFKEQ. Trimming took 1 base from V and 7 from J; bases not matched to a gene: 10. The CDR3 sequence is CASSQALVGTENSPLHF. The CDR3 DNA is TGTGCCAGCAGCCAAGCTTTGGTAGGGACAGAGAATTCACCCCTCCACTTT.

This chain uses TRBV13 with TRBJ2-7; 8 bases agree with TRBD1. This CDR3 comprises 13 residues. With 6 bases clipped from V and 5 bases from J, the junction kept 6 bases outside the gene matches. Germline CDR1 reads PRHDT; CDR2 reads FYEKMQ (reference sequence). CDR3 sequence reads: CASRPRGQDEQYF. The CDR3 DNA follows: TGTGCCAGCAGACCCAGGGGGCAAGACGAGCAGTACTTC.

This chain links TRBV7-2 with TRBJ2-5; D gene unclear. With the DNA end fitting TRBJ2-7 better, the J assignment may be wrong. The germline V gene encodes CDR1 SGHTA and CDR2 FQGNSA. This CDR3 has 12 amino acids. This chain's CDR3 is CASSLVSYEQYF. The CDR3 DNA sequence: TGTGCCAGCAGCTTAGTGAGCTACGAGCAGTACTTC.

V usage is TRBV7-8 and J usage is TRBJ2-2, with a weak D call TRBD1 (6 bases). CDR1 is SGHVS and CDR2 is FQNEAQ in the germline V gene. Trimming left V 2 bases short and J 5 bases short, with 21 bases between. There are 18 residues in the CDR3. This CDR3 reads CASSLSPAAGVRTGELFF. In nucleotides, the CDR3 is TGTGCCAGCAGCTTATCCCCAGCGGCAGGGGTGAGGACCGGGGAGCTGTTTTTT.